This TCR beta chain was documented in a study of cytotoxic CD8 clonotypes in ibrutinib-treated CLL. General study findings and limits: Public clonotypes, an uncommon group, contracted or remained stable on treatment. While tracking circulating CD8+ T-cell counts, baseline clonality exceeded that of age-matched healthy donors.

From cryopreserved PBMCs came about 2.1 micrograms of genomic DNA used for TCR beta libraries. Regarding this clone: Its antigen remains unknown.

Here immunoSEQ multiplex PCR was the method, and the copy in TCRdb shows in-frame clones only, minus some. Of under 300,000 clones in the sample, 60% to 75% were seen once. This TCR was recovered from a human donor with chronic lymphocytic leukemia. Sequencing used PBMCs, obtained after 24 months of ibrutinib treatment.

The CDR3 region is CASSPGSLLETQYF. The CDR3 nucleotides read TGTGCCAGCAGCCCCGGGAGCCTCCTGGAGACCCAGTACTTC. The chain carries TRBV9 and TRBJ2-5; TRBD2 is a possible D gene (6 bases). The CDR3 spans 14 residues. V lost 4 bases and J lost 5, with 15 bases in between. CDR1 and CDR2 (germline): SGDLS, YYNGEE. Based on the CDR3 plus reference TRBV9 and TRBJ2-5, the full variable domain is DSGVTQTPKHLITATGQRVTLRCSPRSGDLSVYWYQQSLDQGLQFLIQYYNGEERAKGNILERFSAQQFPDLHSELNLSSLELGDSALYFCASSPGSLLETQYFGPGTRLLVL.